The TCR beta chain described here comes from a study of blood T cell repertoires in COVID-19. Background on the study: The analysed material was cDNA or gDNA that came from T cells, B-cell-depleted T cells, or PBMCs.

Profiling relied on immunoSEQ multiplex PCR, and the TCRdb table lists in-frame clones only, not all of them. The sample carries 300,000 to 350,000 clones, 70% to 90% recorded once. Between the trimmed V and J ends, which lost 0 bases and 2 bases, there was a span of 10 bases. CDR1 SGDLS and CDR2 YYNGEE come from the germline V gene. The CDR3 covers 15 residues. Participant ages covered roughly 18 to 89 years across 24 US areas. Each participant's cohort was designated according to participant-reported clinical history. The sequencing input was PBMCs or T cells enriched from blood (not recorded which). This sequence joins TRBV9 and TRBJ2-3, with D hard to call. The origin of this receptor is a man aged 25-40 years who had recovered from COVID-19. The CDR3 DNA reads as TGTGCCAGCAGCGTAGCTGCGACTGACACAGATACGCAGTATTTT. Protein product: CASSVAATDTDTQYF.